The sequence of this TCR beta chain was determined in a study of beta chain features in type 1 diabetes. Whole-study results and caveats: Among all four CD4+ subsets, Type 1 diabetes patients had TCRB CDR3s that were moderately but significantly shorter.

The CDR3 spans 13 residues. Deletions cut 7 bases from V and 7 bases from J, with 19 bases between. Germline values: CDR1 SQVTM, CDR2 ANQGSEA. Investigators reverse transcribed all isolated RNA, so they sequenced expressed TCRB transcripts. TCRdb's copy holds only in-frame clones and misses some; the assay was immunoSEQ multiplex PCR. The table has over 150,000 clones, around 8% seen once; the top ten hold approximately 0.93%. As regards this clone: Antigen specificity is unknown.

The TCR was taken from a woman in her forties with type 1 diabetes. The rearrangement links TRBV29-1 to TRBJ1-1, with D tentatively TRBD1 (6 bases). The sample taken for sequencing was central memory CD4+ T cells from blood. The CDR3 bases are TGCAGCGCGGAGGACAGTCAGAGGGGTGAAGCTTTCTTT. Amino acid sequence: CSAEDSQRGEAFF.